One sample yielded the 12 T cell receptor beta chains listed below, sequenced in a study of control samples from healthy donors and cancer patients. The method was immunoSEQ multiplex PCR; TCRdb's version includes in-frame clones alone and lacks a portion of them. The table lists about 100,000 clones, 85% to 90% of them singletons. The specimen was blood. Source of these receptors: a man aged 30 to 39 in good health.

The rearrangement links TRBV30 to TRBJ2-7; no firm D call. Looked up from germline, CDR1 is GTSNPN and CDR2 is SVGIG (reference sequence). V was cut by 1 base and J by 2 bases, with 15 bases left in between. The CDR3 extends over 15 amino acids. CDR3 protein: CAWSGALVAAYEQYF. CDR3 nucleotide sequence: TGTGCCTGGAGTGGGGCCCTCGTCGCGGCCTACGAGCAGTACTTC.

This clone was observed a single time. This sequence joins TRBV11-2 and TRBJ1-5; possible D gene TRBD1, 5 bases. The CDR3 loop spans 15 amino acids. V dropped 1 base and J dropped 2 bases, with 9 bases sitting between them. Germline V gives CDR1 SGHAT, CDR2 FQNNGV. The CDR3 loop reads CASSLVPQGNQPQHF. The CDR3, as DNA: TGTGCCAGCAGCTTAGTTCCACAGGGCAATCAGCCCCAGCATTTT.

The gene calls are TRBV28 and TRBJ2-6; weak D call: TRBD1 (6 bases). The CDR3 covers 16 residues. Germline loops: CDR1 MDHEN, CDR2 SYDVKM. Trimming pared 7 bases from V and 0 bases from J, leaving 13 bases between. Written as DNA, the CDR3 is TGTGCCAGCAAAAAGGGGGACACCTCTGGGGCCAACGTCCTGACTTTC. This sequence encodes CASKKGDTSGANVLTF.

This CDR3 reads CAWSRQEEQFF. The DNA of the CDR3 is TGTGCCTGGAGTCGACAAGAAGAGCAGTTCTTC. The V call is TRBV30, the J call TRBJ2-1; D remains unclear. Between the trimmed V and J ends, which lost 2 bases and 10 bases, there was a span of 9 bases. In germline, CDR1 is GTSNPN, CDR2 SVGIG (reference sequence). This CDR3 is 11 amino acids long. The whole variable domain, filled in from reference TRBV30 and TRBJ2-1, reads SQTIHQWPATLVQPVGSPLSLECTVEGTSNPNLYWYRQAAGRGLQLLFYSVGIGQISSEVPQNLSASRPQDRQFILSSKKLLLSDSGFYLCAWSRQEEQFFGPGTRLTVL.

The chain uses TRBV11-2 and TRBJ2-2; 8 nucleotides agree with TRBD2. The J segment lost 0 bases and the V segment lost 1 base, leaving 7 bases of the junction unmatched. Germline V gene sequence: CDR1 SGHAT, CDR2 FQNNGV. CDR3 length: 18 residues. The CDR3 DNA is TGTGCCAGCAGCTTAGGGTTGGTAGCGGGACCGAACACCGGGGAGCTGTTTTTT. The encoded protein is CASSLGLVAGPNTGELFF.

The CDR3 reads CASSLSFQGGTEAFF. The CDR3 DNA reads as TGTGCCAGCAGCTTATCATTTCAGGGAGGCACTGAAGCTTTCTTT. The chain joins TRBV7-3 to TRBJ1-1, with D possibly matching TRBD1 (5 bases). The length of the CDR3 is 15 residues. The V end was cut by 2 bases, the J end by 4 bases, with 14 bases between. Germline V gene data show CDR1 as SGHTA and CDR2 as FQGTGA.

This clone turned up a few times. This chain joins TRBV7-8 and TRBJ2-7, with D perhaps TRBD1 or TRBD2 (5 bases each). CDR1 and CDR2 (germline): SGHVS, FQNEAQ. The length of the CDR3 is 13 residues. The germline V and J ends were trimmed by 5 bases and 3 bases, with 11 bases remaining between them. Here the CDR3 reads CASSHGTYYEQYF. CDR3 in DNA: TGTGCCAGCAGCCACGGGACCTACTACGAGCAGTACTTC. The full variable domain, rest sourced from reference TRBV7-8 and TRBJ2-7, is GAGVSQSPRYKVAKRGQDVALRCDPISGHVSLFWYQQALGQGPEFLTYFQNEAQLDKSGLPSDRFFAERPEGSVSTLKIQRTQQEDSAVYLCASSHGTYYEQYFGPGTRLTVT.

The J gene is TRBJ1-6, the V gene TRBV6-5; perhaps TRBD1 as D (6 bases). The germline V gene encodes CDR1 MNHEY and CDR2 SVGAGI. The CDR3 is 15 amino acids. V gave up 5 bases and J gave up 11 bases, with 19 bases separating them. CDR3 region: CASSSGGGGGAPLHF. In nucleotides, the CDR3 is TGTGCCAGCAGTAGCGGAGGGGGGGGAGGAGCACCCCTCCACTTT.

The chain links TRBV3-1 (or the pseudogene TRBV3-2) to TRBJ2-4; D possibly corresponds to TRBD1 (6 bases). This CDR3 is built from 13 residues. V was cut by 0 bases and J by 12 bases, with 12 bases left in between. The germline V gene has CDR1 LGHDT and CDR2 YNNKEL (reference sequence). The CDR3 loop reads CASSQDWGRAQYF. The CDR3 DNA is TGTGCCAGCAGCCAAGATTGGGGGCGGGCTCAGTACTTC.

The chain uses TRBV12-3 or TRBV12-4 and TRBJ1-2; unclear D gene. V was pared by 5 bases and J by 7 bases, with 14 bases between. There are 13 residues in the CDR3. The CDR3 is CASSPVRVGGYTF. The CDR3 DNA is TGTGCCAGCAGTCCCGTAAGGGTAGGTGGCTACACCTTC.

This chain links TRBV2 with TRBJ2-1; 8 bases agree with TRBD2. Germline CDR1 and CDR2: SNHLY and FYNNEI. J was trimmed by 6 bases and V by 5 bases; bases with no gene match: 9. The CDR3 contains 15 residues. CDR3 nucleotide sequence: TGTGCCAGCAGTCTAAGGGGGACTAGTGGCAATGAGCAGTTCTTC. Translating it yields CASSLRGTSGNEQFF.

The V and J genes are TRBV7-2 and TRBJ2-2; 7 positions match TRBD2. The CDR3 runs to 14 residues. V lost 7 bases and J lost 3; bases outside the gene matches: 5. Germline CDR1 SGHTA, CDR2 FQGNSA. CDR3 DNA sequence: TGTGCCAGCAAACTAGCGAGTCACACCGGGGAGCTGTTTTTT. Translation gives CASKLASHTGELFF.